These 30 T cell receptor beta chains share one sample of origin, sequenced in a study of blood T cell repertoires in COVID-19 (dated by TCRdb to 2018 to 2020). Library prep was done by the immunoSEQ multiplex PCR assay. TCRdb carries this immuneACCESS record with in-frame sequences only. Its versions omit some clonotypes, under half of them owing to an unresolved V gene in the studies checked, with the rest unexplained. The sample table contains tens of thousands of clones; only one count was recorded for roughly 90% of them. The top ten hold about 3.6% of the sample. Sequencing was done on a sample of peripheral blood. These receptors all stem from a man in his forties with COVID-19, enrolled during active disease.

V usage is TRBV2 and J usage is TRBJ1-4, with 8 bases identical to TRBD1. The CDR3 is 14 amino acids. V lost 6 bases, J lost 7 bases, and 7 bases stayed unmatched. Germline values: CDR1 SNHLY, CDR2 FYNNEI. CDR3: CASRENRGGEKLFF. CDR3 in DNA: TGTGCCAGCAGGGAGAACAGGGGGGGTGAAAAACTGTTTTTT. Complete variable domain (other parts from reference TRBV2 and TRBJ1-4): EPEVTQTPSHQVTQMGQEVILRCVPISNHLYFYWYRQILGQKVEFLVSFYNNEISEKSEIFDDQFSVERPDGSNFTLKIRSTKLEDSAMYFCASRENRGGEKLFFGSGTQLSVL.

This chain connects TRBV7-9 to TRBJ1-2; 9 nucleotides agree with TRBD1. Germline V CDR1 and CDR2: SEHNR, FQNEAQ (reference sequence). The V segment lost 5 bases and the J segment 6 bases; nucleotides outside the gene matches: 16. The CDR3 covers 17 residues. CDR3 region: CASSPSGTGRTWDGYTF. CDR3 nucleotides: TGTGCCAGCAGCCCTTCCGGGACAGGGAGGACTTGGGATGGCTACACCTTC.

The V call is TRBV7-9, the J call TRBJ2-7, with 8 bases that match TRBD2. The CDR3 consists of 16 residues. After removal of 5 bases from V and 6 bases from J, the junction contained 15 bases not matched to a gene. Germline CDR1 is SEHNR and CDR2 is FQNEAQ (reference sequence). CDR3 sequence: CASSPPTGGPRSEQYF. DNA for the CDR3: TGTGCCAGCAGCCCCCCTACGGGAGGGCCGAGAAGCGAGCAGTACTTC.

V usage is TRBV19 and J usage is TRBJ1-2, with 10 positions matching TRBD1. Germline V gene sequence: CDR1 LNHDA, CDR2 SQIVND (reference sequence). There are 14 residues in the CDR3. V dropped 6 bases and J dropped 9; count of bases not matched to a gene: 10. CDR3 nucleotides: TGTGCCAGTAGGCCCGGGACAGGGGCCAGGAGCTACACCTTC. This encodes CASRPGTGARSYTF.

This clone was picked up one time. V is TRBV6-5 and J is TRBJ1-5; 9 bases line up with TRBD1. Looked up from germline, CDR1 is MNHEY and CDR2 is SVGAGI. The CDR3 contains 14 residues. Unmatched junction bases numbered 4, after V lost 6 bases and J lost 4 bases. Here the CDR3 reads CASSRDRGNQPQHF. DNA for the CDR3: TGTGCCAGCAGCCGAGACAGGGGGAATCAGCCCCAGCATTTT.

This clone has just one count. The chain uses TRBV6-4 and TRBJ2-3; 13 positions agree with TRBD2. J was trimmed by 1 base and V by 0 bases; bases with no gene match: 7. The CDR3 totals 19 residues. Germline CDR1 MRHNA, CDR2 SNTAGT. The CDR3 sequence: CASSDSGTSGVRGTDTQYF. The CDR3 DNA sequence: TGTGCCAGCAGTGACTCTGGGACTAGCGGGGTGAGGGGCACAGATACGCAGTATTTT.

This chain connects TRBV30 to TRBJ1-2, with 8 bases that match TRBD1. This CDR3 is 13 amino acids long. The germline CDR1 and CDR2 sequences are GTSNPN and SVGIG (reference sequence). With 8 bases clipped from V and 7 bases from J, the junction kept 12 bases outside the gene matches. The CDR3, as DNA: TGTGCCGGGACAGGAGGAGAAGAACTTGGCTACACCTTC. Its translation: CAGTGGEELGYTF.

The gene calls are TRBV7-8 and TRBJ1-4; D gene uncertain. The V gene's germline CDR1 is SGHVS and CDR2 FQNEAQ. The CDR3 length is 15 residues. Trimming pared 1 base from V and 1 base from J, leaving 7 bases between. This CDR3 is CASSLGGLTNEKLFF. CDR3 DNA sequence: TGTGCCAGCAGCTTAGGAGGGTTAACTAATGAAAAACTGTTTTTT.

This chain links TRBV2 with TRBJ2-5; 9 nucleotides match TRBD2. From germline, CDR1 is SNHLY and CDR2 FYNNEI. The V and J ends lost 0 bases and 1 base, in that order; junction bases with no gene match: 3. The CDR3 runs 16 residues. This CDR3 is CASSEALAGSQETQYF. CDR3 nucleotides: TGTGCCAGCAGTGAAGCGCTAGCGGGGTCCCAAGAGACCCAGTACTTC.

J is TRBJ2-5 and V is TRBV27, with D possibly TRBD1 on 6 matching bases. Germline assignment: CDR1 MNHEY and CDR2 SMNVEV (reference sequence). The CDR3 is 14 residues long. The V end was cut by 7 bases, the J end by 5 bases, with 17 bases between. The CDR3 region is CASKGVSSGETQYF. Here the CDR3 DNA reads TGTGCCAGCAAGGGGGTGTCCTCGGGTGAGACCCAGTACTTC.

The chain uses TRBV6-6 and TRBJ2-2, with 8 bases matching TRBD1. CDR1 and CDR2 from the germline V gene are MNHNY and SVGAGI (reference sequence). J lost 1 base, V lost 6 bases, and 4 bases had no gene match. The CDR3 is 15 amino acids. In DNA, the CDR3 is TGTGCCAGCAGGACGGGACAGGTGAACACCGGGGAGCTGTTTTTT. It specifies CASRTGQVNTGELFF.

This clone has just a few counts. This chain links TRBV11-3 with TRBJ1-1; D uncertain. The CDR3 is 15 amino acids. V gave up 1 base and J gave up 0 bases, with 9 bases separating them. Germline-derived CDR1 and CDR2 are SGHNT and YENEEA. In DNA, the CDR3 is TGTGCCAGCAGCTTAGCAGGCCGAGTGAACACTGAAGCTTTCTTT. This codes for CASSLAGRVNTEAFF.

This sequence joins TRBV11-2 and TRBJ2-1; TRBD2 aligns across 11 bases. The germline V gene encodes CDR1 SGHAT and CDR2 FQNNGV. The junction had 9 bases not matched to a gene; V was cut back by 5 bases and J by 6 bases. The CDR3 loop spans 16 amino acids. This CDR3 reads CASSPWTSGSGNEQFF. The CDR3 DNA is TGTGCCAGCAGCCCCTGGACTAGCGGGTCCGGCAATGAGCAGTTCTTC.

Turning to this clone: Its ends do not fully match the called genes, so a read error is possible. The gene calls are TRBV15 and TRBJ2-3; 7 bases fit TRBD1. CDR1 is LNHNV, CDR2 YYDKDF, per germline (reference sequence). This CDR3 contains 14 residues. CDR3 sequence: CATSRSLGTDPQYF. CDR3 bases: TGTGCCACCAGCAGATCCCTAGGGACAGATCCGCAGTATTTT.

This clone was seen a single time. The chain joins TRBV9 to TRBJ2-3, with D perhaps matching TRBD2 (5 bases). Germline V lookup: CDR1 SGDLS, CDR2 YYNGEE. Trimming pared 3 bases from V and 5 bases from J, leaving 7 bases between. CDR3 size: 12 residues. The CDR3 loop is CASSARGDTQYF. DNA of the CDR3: TGTGCCAGCAGCGCTCGGGGAGATACGCAGTATTTT.

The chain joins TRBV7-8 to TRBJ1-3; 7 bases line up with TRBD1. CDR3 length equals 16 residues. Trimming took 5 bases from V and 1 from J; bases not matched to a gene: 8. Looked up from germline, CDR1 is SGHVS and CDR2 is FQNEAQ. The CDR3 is CASSQGQYDSGNTIYF. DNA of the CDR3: TGTGCCAGCAGCCAGGGACAGTATGATTCTGGAAACACCATATATTTT.

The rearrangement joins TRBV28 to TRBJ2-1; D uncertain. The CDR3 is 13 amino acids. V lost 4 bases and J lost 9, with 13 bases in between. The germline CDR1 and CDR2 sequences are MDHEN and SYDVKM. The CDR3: CASSSQVVGEQFF. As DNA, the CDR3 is TGTGCCAGCAGTTCCCAGGTGGTCGGTGAGCAGTTCTTC.

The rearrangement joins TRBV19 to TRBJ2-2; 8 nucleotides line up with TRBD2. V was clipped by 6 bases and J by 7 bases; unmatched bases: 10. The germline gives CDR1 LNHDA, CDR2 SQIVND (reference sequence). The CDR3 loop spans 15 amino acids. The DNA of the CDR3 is TGTGCCAGTAGGGGCACTAGCGGTTTTTTCGGGGAGCTGTTTTTT. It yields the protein CASRGTSGFFGELFF.

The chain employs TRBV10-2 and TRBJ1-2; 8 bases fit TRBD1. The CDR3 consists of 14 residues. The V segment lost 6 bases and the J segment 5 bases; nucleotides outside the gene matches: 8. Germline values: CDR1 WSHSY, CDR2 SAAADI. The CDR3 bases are TGCGCCAGCAGCCAAACAGGGGGTGGATATGGCTACACCTTC. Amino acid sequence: CASSQTGGGYGYTF.

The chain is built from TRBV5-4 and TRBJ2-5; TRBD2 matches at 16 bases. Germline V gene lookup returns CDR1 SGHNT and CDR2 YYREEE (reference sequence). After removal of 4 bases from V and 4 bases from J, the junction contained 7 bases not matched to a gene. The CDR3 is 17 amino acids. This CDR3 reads CASSTGTSGGAGETQYF. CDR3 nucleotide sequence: TGTGCCAGCAGCACCGGGACTAGCGGGGGGGCGGGAGAGACCCAGTACTTC.

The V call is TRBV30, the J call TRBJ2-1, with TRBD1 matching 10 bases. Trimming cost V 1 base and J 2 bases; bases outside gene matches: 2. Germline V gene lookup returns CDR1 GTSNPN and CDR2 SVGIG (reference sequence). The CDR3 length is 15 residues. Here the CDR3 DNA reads TGTGCCTGGAGTGGAGGACAGGGGGCCTACAATGAGCAGTTCTTC. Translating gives CAWSGGQGAYNEQFF.

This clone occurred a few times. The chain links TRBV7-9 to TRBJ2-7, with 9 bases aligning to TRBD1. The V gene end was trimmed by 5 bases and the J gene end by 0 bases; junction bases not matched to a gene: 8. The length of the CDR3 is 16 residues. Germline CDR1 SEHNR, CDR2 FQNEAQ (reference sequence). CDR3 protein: CASSQHPGQGSYEQYF. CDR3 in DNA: TGTGCCAGCAGCCAACACCCGGGACAGGGCTCCTACGAGCAGTACTTC.

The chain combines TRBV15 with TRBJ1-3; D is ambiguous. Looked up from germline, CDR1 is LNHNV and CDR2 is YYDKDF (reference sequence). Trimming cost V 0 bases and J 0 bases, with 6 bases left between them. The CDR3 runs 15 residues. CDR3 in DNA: TGTGCCACCAGCAGAGATCGGAGCTCTGGAAACACCATATATTTT. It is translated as CATSRDRSSGNTIYF.

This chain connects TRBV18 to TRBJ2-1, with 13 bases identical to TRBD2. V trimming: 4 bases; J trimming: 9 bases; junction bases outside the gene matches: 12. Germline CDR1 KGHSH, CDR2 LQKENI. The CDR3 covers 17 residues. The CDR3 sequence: CASSQGATSGGKSEQFF. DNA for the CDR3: TGTGCCAGCTCACAGGGGGCGACTAGCGGGGGGAAGAGTGAGCAGTTCTTC.

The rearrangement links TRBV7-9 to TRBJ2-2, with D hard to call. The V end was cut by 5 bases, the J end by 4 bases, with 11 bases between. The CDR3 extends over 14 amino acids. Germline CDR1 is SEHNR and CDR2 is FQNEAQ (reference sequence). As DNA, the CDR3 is TGTGCCAGCAGCCCGACTCCTAGCACCGGGGAGCTGTTTTTT. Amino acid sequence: CASSPTPSTGELFF. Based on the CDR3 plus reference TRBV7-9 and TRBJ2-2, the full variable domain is DTGVSQNPRHKITKRGQNVTFRCDPISEHNRLYWYRQTLGQGPEFLTYFQNEAQLEKSRLLSDRFSAERPKGSFSTLEIQRTEQGDSAMYLCASSPTPSTGELFFGEGSRLTVL.

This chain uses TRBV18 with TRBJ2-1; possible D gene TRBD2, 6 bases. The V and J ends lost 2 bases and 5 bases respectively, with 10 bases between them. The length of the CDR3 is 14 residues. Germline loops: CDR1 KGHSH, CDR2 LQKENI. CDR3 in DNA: TGTGCCAGCTCACCAAAGGACTATGACAATGAGCAGTTCTTC. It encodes CASSPKDYDNEQFF.

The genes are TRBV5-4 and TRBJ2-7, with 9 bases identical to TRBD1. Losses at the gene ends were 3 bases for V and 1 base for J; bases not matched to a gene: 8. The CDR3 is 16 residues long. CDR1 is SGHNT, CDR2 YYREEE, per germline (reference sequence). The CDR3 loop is CASSSLDRGGSYEQYF. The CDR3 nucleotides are TGTGCCAGCAGCTCACTTGACAGGGGGGGATCCTACGAGCAGTACTTC.

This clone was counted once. This CDR3 reads CASSLRLRGGELFF. The CDR3 DNA reads as TGTGCCAGCAGCCTCCGGCTCCGGGGCGGGGAGCTGTTTTTT. The chain has TRBV3-1 (or the pseudogene TRBV3-2) and TRBJ2-2, with D tentatively TRBD2 (5 bases). The CDR3 spans 14 residues. With 4 bases removed from V and 7 bases from J, the gap between germline ends came to 13 bases. The germline V gene encodes CDR1 LGHDT and CDR2 YNNKEL (reference sequence).

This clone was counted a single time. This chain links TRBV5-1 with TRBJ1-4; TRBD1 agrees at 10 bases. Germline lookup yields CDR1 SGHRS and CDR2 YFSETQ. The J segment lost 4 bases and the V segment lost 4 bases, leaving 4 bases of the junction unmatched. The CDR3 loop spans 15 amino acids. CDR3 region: CASSGGQGDNEKLFF. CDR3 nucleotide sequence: TGCGCCAGCAGCGGCGGACAGGGGGATAATGAAAAACTGTTTTTT. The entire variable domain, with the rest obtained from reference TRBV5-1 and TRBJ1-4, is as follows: KAGVTQTPRYLIKTRGQQVTLSCSPISGHRSVSWYQQTPGQGLQFLFEYFSETQRNKGNFPGRFSGRQFSNSRSEMNVSTLELGDSALYLCASSGGQGDNEKLFFGSGTQLSVL.

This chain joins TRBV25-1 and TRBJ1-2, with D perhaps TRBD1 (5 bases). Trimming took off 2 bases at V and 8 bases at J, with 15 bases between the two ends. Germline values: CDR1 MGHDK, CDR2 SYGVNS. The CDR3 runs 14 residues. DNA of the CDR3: TGTGCCAGCAGTGAACAGGGTAGGAGAGGAGGCTACACCTTC. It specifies CASSEQGRRGGYTF.